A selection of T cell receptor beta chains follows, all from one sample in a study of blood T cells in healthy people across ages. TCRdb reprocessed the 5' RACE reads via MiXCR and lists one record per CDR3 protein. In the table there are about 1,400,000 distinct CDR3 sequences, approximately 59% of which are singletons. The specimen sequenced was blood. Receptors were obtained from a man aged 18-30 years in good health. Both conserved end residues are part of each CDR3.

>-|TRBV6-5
CASSYKDGNYEQYF
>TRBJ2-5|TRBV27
CAWGTGLFQETQYF
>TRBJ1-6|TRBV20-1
CSALEQPIAIGSYNSPLHF
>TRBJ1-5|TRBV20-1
CSARTGVSNQPQHF
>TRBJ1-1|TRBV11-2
CASSPGSGNTEAFF
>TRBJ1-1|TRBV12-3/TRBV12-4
CASSPRLLGVNTEAFF
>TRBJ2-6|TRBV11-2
CASRGTEPRGANVLTF
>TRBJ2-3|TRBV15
CATSSGTGGQDTQYF
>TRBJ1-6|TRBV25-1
CASSDLQGSMSPLHF
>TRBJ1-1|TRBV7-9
CASWGEEAFF
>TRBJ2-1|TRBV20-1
CSARYVGEQFF
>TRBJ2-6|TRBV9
CASSGNRLPSGANVLTF
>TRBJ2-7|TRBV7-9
CASSLGQGRVYEQYF